This TCR beta chain was profiled in a study of identical twins. Study observations and caveats: When twins shared out-of-frame alpha sequences, those sequences had excess low generation probability.

TCRdb redid the calling of the 5' RACE reads with MiXCR, one entry per CDR3 protein. The sample consists of roughly 240,000 distinct CDR3 sequences, approximately 7% of them appearing once. With V trimmed by 3 bases and J by 3 bases, 11 bases remained unmatched. Germline assignment: CDR1 DFQATT and CDR2 SNEGSKA (reference sequence). The CDR3 is 16 amino acids. Points on this clonotype: Its antigen is currently unknown.

The sample also formed part of further work on yellow fever vaccine responses in identical twins.

The sequenced sample consisted of memory (CD45RO+) T cells sorted from blood. The TCR originated in a woman under 30 in good health. The chain has TRBV20-1 and TRBJ2-7; 10 bases map to TRBD2. The CDR3 sequence is CSASNRRTSGLYEQYV. In DNA, the CDR3 is TGCAGTGCTAGCAATAGGAGGACTAGCGGACTCTACGAGCAGTACGTC.